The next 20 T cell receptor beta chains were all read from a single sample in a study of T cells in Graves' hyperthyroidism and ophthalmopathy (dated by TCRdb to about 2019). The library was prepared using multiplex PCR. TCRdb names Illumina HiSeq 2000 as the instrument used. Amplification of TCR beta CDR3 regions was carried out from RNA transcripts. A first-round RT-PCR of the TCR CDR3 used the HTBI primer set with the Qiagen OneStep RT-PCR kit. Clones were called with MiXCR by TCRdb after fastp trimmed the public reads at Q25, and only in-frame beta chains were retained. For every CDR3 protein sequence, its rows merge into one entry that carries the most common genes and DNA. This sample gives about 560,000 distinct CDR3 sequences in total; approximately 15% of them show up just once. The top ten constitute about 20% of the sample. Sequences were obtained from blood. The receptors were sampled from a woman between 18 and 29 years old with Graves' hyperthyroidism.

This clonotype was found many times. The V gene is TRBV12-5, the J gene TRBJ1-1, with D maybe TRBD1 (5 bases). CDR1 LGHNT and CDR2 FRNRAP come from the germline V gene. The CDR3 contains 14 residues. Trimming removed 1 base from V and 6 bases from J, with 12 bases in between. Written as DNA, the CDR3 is TGTGCTAGTGGTTTGGCGTCGTTCAGGGCTGAAGCTTTCTTT. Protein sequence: CASGLASFRAEAFF.

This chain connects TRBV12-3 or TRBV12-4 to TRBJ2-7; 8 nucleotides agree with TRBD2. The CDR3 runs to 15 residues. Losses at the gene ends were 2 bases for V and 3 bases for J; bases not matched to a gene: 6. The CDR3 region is CASSLLAGPLYEQYF. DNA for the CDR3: TGTGCCAGCAGTTTACTAGCGGGCCCTCTCTACGAGCAGTACTTC.

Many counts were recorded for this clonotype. CDR3 sequence (DNA): TGTGCCAGCAGCTCCCGAGCGGGGGGGCAACACAATGAGCAGTTCTTC. It yields the protein CASSSRAGGQHNEQFF. The rearrangement links TRBV6-1 to TRBJ2-1; TRBD2 agrees at 10 bases. The germline gives CDR1 MNHNS, CDR2 SASEGT. CDR3 length: 16 residues. Unmatched junction bases numbered 10, after V lost 6 bases and J lost 5 bases.

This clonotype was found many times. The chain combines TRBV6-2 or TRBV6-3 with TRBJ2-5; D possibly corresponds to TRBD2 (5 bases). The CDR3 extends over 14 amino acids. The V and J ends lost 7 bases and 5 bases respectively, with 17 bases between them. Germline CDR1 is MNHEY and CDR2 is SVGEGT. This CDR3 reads CASKALRTWETQYF. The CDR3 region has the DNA TGTGCCAGCAAAGCCCTGAGGACTTGGGAGACCCAGTACTTC.

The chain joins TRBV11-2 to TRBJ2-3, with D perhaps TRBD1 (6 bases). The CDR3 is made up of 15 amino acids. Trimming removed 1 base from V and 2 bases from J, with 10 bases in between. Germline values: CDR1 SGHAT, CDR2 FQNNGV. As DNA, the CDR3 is TGTGCCAGCAGCTTAGGGGGGACACACACAGATACGCAGTATTTT. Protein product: CASSLGGTHTDTQYF. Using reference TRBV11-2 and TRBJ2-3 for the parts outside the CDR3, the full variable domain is EAGVAQSPRYKIIEKRQSVAFWCNPISGHATLYWYQQILGQGPKLLIQFQNNGVVDDSQLPKDRFSAERLKGVDSTLKIQPAKLEDSAVYLCASSLGGTHTDTQYFGPGTRLTVL.

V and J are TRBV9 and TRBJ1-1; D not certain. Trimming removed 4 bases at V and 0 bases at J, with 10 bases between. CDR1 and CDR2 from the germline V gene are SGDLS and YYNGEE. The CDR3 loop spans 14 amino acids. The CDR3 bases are TGTGCCAGCAGCCCCTGGACGTTGAACACTGAAGCTTTCTTT. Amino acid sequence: CASSPWTLNTEAFF. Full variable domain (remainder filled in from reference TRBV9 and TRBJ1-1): DSGVTQTPKHLITATGQRVTLRCSPRSGDLSVYWYQQSLDQGLQFLIQYYNGEERAKGNILERFSAQQFPDLHSELNLSSLELGDSALYFCASSPWTLNTEAFFGQGTRLTVV.

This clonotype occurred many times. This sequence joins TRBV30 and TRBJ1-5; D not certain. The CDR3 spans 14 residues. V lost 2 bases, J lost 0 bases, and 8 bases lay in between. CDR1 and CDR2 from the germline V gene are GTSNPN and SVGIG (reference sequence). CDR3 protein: CAWSYGISNQPQHF. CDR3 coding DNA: TGTGCCTGGAGTTATGGGATTAGCAATCAGCCCCAGCATTTT. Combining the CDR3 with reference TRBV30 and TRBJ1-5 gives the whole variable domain SQTIHQWPATLVQPVGSPLSLECTVEGTSNPNLYWYRQAAGRGLQLLFYSVGIGQISSEVPQNLSASRPQDRQFILSSKKLLLSDSGFYLCAWSYGISNQPQHFGDGTRLSIL.

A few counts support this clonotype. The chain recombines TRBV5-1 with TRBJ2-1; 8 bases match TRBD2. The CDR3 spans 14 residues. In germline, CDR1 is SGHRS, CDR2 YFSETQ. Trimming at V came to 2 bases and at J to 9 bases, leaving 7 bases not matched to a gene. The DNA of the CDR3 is TGCGCCAGCAGCTTACCGGGACTAGTAAGTGAGCAGTTCTTC. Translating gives CASSLPGLVSEQFF.

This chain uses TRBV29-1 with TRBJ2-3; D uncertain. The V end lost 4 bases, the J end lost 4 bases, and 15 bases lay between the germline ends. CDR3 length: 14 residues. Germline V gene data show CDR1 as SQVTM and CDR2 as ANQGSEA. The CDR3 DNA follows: TGCAGCGTTGTCGTTGATATCGCCTCAGATACGCAGTATTTT. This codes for CSVVVDIASDTQYF.

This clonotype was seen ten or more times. The CDR3 reads CASRGTGNSRPQHF. The DNA for the CDR3 is TGTGCCAGCAGGGGGACAGGTAACAGTCGGCCCCAGCATTTT. This chain connects TRBV12-3 or TRBV12-4 to TRBJ1-5; 8 bases agree with TRBD1. The CDR3 runs to 14 residues. The trim removed 6 bases at V and 9 bases at J, leaving 10 bases unmatched.

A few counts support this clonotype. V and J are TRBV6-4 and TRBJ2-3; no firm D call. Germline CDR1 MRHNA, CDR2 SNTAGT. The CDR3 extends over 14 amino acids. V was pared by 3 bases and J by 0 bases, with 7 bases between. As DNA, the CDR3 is TGTGCCAGCAGTGAAGGCCTCAGCACAGATACGCAGTATTTT. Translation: CASSEGLSTDTQYF.

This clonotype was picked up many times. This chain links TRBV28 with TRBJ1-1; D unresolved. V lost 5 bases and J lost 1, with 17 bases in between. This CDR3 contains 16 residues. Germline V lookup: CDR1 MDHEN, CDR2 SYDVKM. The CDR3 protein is CASSPSGGPENTEAFF. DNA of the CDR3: TGTGCCAGCAGTCCCTCAGGAGGCCCGGAGAACACTGAAGCTTTCTTT. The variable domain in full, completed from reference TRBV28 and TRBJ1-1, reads DVKVTQSSRYLVKRTGEKVFLECVQDMDHENMFWYRQDPGLGLRLIYFSYDVKMKEKGDIPEGYSVSREKKERFSLILESASTNQTSMYLCASSPSGGPENTEAFFGQGTRLTVV.

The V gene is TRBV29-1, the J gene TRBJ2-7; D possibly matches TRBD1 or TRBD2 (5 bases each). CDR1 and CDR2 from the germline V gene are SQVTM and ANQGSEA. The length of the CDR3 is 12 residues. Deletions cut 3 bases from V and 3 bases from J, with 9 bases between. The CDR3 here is CSVEGVNYEQYF. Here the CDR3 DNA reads TGCAGCGTTGAGGGGGTTAACTACGAGCAGTACTTC.

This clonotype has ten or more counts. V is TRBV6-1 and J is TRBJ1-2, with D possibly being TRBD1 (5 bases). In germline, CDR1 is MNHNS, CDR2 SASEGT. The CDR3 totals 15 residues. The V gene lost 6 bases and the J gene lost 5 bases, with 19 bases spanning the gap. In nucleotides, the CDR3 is TGTGCCAGCAGCCCCACGTGGGGGGGAGGATATGGCTACACCTTC. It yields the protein CASSPTWGGGYGYTF.

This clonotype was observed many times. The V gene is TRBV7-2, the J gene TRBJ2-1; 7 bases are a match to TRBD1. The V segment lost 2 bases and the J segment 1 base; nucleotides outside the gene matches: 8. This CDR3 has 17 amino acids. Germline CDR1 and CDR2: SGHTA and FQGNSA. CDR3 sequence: CASSLSVRQGSYNEQFF. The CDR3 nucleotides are TGTGCCAGCAGCTTATCCGTAAGACAGGGATCCTACAATGAGCAGTTCTTC.

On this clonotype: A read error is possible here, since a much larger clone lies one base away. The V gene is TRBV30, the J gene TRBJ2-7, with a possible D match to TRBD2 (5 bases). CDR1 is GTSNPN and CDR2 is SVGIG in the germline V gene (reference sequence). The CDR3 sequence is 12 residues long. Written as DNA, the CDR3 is TGTGCCTACGCAGCGGATACCTACGTGCAGTACTTC. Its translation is CAYAADTYVQYF.

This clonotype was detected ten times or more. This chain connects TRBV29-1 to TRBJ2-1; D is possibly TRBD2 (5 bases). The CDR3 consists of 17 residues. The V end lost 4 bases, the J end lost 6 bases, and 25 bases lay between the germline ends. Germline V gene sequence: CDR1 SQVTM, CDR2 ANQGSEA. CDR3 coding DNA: TGCAGCGTTGGCGGCCGACTGGCGGGCATGTGGTCCAATGAGCAGTTCTTC. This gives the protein CSVGGRLAGMWSNEQFF.

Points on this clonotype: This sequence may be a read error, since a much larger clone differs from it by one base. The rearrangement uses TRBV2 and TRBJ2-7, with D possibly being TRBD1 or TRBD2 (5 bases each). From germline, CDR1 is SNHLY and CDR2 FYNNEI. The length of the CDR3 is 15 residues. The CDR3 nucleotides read TGTACCAGCAGTGAGGGCCGGGACGAAGACTACGAGCAGTACTTC. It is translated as CTSSEGRDEDYEQYF.

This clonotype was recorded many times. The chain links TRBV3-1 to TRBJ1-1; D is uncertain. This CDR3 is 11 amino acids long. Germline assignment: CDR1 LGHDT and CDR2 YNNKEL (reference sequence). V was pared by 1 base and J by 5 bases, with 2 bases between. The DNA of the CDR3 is TGTGCCAGCAGCCAAGCTACTGAAGCTTTCTTT. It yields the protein CASSQATEAFF.

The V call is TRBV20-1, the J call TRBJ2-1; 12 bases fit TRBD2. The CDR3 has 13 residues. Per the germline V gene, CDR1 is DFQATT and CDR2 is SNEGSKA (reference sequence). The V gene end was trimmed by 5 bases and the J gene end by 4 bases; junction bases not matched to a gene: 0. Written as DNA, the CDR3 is TGCAGTGCTGGGACTAGCGGGTACAATGAGCAGTTCTTC. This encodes CSAGTSGYNEQFF.